The 26 T cell receptor beta chains reported below all come from one sample, sequenced in a study of Graves' ophthalmopathy and Graves' hyperthyroidism. CDR3 regions of TCR beta were amplified from RNA transcripts. HTBI primers primed a first-round RT-PCR, and a second-round multiplex PCR followed. From the multiplex PCR reads, TCRdb called clonotypes with MiXCR, one entry per CDR3 protein. The sample includes 200,000 to 250,000 distinct CDR3 sequences, roughly 21% of them seen just once. The sequenced sample consisted of peripheral blood. The receptor source for this set is a woman aged 45 to 65 with Graves' ophthalmopathy.

In this sample, this clonotype turned up many times. The chain joins TRBV29-1 to TRBJ1-1; the match to TRBD1 covers 9 bases. The trim removed 3 bases at V and 2 bases at J, leaving 4 bases unmatched. Germline V lookup: CDR1 SQVTM, CDR2 ANQGSEA. The length of the CDR3 is 14 residues. The DNA of the CDR3 is TGCAGCGTTGACACAGGGGGCATCAACACTGAAGCTTTCTTT. Its translation: CSVDTGGINTEAFF. Full variable domain (rest looked up from reference TRBV29-1 and TRBJ1-1): SAVISQKPSRDICQRGTSLTIQCQVDSQVTMMFWYRQQPGQSLTLIATANQGSEATYESGFVIDKFPISRPNLTFSTLTVSNMSPEDSSIYLCSVDTGGINTEAFFGQGTRLTVV.

This clonotype was observed many times. This rearrangement joins TRBV11-2 to TRBJ1-1; D is perhaps TRBD1 (6 bases). Between the trimmed V and J ends, which lost 4 bases and 10 bases, there was a span of 16 bases. Germline V CDR1 and CDR2: SGHAT, FQNNGV. The CDR3 loop spans 13 amino acids. The chain's CDR3 is CASSSGRTVRAFF. The CDR3 bases are TGTGCCAGCAGCTCCGGGCGGACAGTACGAGCTTTCTTT. Looking up the rest from reference TRBV11-2 and TRBJ1-1 gives the full variable domain: EAGVAQSPRYKIIEKRQSVAFWCNPISGHATLYWYQQILGQGPKLLIQFQNNGVVDDSQLPKDRFSAERLKGVDSTLKIQPAKLEDSAVYLCASSSGRTVRAFFGQGTRLTVV.

In its sample, this clonotype was seen many times. The chain employs TRBV29-1 and TRBJ2-2; no definite D call. The CDR3 loop spans 10 amino acids. Trimming took off 5 bases at V and 3 bases at J, with 1 base between the two ends. Germline CDR1 SQVTM, CDR2 ANQGSEA. CDR3 coding DNA: TGCAGCGTTTACACCGGGGAGCTGTTTTTT. Its translation: CSVYTGELFF.

This clonotype occurred many times. This chain links TRBV28 with TRBJ1-3, with D maybe TRBD1 (5 bases). The CDR3 sequence is 15 residues long. Trimming removed 5 bases at V and 0 bases at J, with 11 bases between. CDR1 is MDHEN and CDR2 is SYDVKM in the germline V gene. The CDR3 loop is CASSAQGGSGNTIYF. In DNA form, the CDR3 reads TGTGCCAGCAGTGCGCAGGGTGGCTCTGGAAACACCATATATTTT.

The genes are TRBV6-1 and TRBJ1-2; D ambiguous. Germline V CDR1 and CDR2: MNHNS, SASEGT. This CDR3 is built from 14 residues. The ends were cut back, 4 bases at V and 5 bases at J, with 14 bases in the middle. Written as DNA, the CDR3 is TGTGCCAGCAGTGTCAGTGTGGCGATATATGGCTACACCTTC. It translates to CASSVSVAIYGYTF.

In this sample, this clonotype turned up a few times. A read error may explain this, as a much larger clone is one base away. The rearrangement links TRBV9 to TRBJ2-7, with TRBD2 matching over 7 bases. From germline, CDR1 is SGDLS and CDR2 YYNGEE. The CDR3 runs 16 residues. V gave up 0 bases and J gave up 2 bases; unmatched junction bases: 8. The CDR3 reads CASSVGLAVDPYEQYF. CDR3 coding DNA: TGTGCCAGCAGCGTAGGGCTAGCGGTAGACCCCTACGAGCAGTACTTC.

The genes are TRBV6-5 and TRBJ2-7; D is perhaps TRBD1 (5 bases). The CDR3 extends over 13 amino acids. V was shortened by 4 bases and J by 3 bases, with 10 bases between the two germline ends. The germline V gene has CDR1 MNHEY and CDR2 SVGAGI. The CDR3 DNA follows: TGTGCCAGCAGTTTACAGGAAGACTACGAGCAGTACTTC. This translates into CASSLQEDYEQYF.

This clonotype has at least ten counts. This rearrangement joins TRBV12-5 to TRBJ1-5, with D tentatively TRBD1 (5 bases). V lost 6 bases and J 1 base, leaving 19 bases between the germline ends. The germline V gene has CDR1 LGHNT and CDR2 FRNRAP. The CDR3 is made up of 17 amino acids. CDR3 in DNA: TGTGCTAGTGGGCTGCAGAGGGGAGGCGAAAGCAATCAGCCCCAGCATTTT. Protein sequence: CASGLQRGGESNQPQHF.

V is TRBV20-1 and J is TRBJ2-5; no reliable D call. Germline V gene data show CDR1 as DFQATT and CDR2 as SNEGSKA (reference sequence). With 5 bases removed from V and 7 bases from J, the gap between germline ends came to 8 bases. This CDR3 is 10 amino acids long. The DNA for the CDR3 is TGCAGTGCTTTTTCGGGGACCCAGTACTTC. Amino acid sequence: CSAFSGTQYF.

This clonotype showed up many times. The V and J genes are TRBV19 and TRBJ1-1; D not certain. The CDR3 loop spans 13 amino acids. Germline V gene lookup returns CDR1 LNHDA and CDR2 SQIVND (reference sequence). Between the trimmed V and J ends, which lost 10 bases and 0 bases, there was a span of 12 bases. The CDR3 loop is CATSNLLNTEAFF. The CDR3 DNA sequence: TGTGCCACCTCGAACCTATTGAACACTGAAGCTTTCTTT. The variable domain in full, completed from reference TRBV19 and TRBJ1-1, reads DGGITQSPKYLFRKEGQNVTLSCEQNLNHDAMYWYRQDPGQGLRLIYYSQIVNDFQKGDIAEGYSVSREKKESFPLTVTSAQKNPTAFYLCATSNLLNTEAFFGQGTRLTVV.

This clonotype came up many times. Relative to the germline gene, one junction end is altered; a read error may explain this. The V call is TRBV20-1, the J call TRBJ2-4; the D gene is possibly TRBD1 (6 bases). Germline CDR1 reads DFQATT; CDR2 reads SNEGSKA (reference sequence). This CDR3 contains 14 residues. The CDR3 DNA follows: TGCAGTGCCATAATGGACAGCGCCAAAAACACTCAGTACTTC. Protein product: CSAIMDSAKNTQYF.

This clonotype has only a few counts. V and J are TRBV5-3 and TRBJ2-6; 7 nucleotides agree with TRBD2. TRBV5-3 is labeled an ORF, and its function is uncertain. This CDR3 comprises 15 residues. The V segment lost 8 bases and the J segment 2 bases; nucleotides outside the gene matches: 7. CDR3 coding DNA: TGTGCCAGCCGACCGGGGGGTACTGGGGCCAACGTCCTGACTTTC. It translates to CASRPGGTGANVLTF.

This clonotype appeared many times. The CDR3 here is CASSNRENQPQHF. The CDR3 coding sequence is TGTGCCAGCAGTAACAGGGAAAATCAGCCCCAGCATTTT. The chain combines TRBV12-3 or TRBV12-4 with TRBJ1-5; D is possibly TRBD1 (6 bases). There are 13 residues in the CDR3. Trimming took 5 bases from V and 4 from J, leaving 9 bases between them.

Ten or more counts support this clonotype. This chain uses TRBV27 with TRBJ1-2, with 7 bases that match TRBD1. Trimming took 5 bases from V and 4 from J; bases not matched to a gene: 10. CDR3 length equals 15 residues. Per the germline V gene, CDR1 is MNHEY and CDR2 is SMNVEV (reference sequence). The chain's CDR3 is CASSDHSQGVYGYTF. DNA of the CDR3: TGTGCCAGCAGTGACCACTCTCAGGGGGTCTATGGCTACACCTTC.

With regard to this clonotype: A much larger clone lies one base from this, so it may be a read error. The chain employs TRBV5-1 and TRBJ1-5, with 7 bases identical to TRBD1. This CDR3 contains 14 residues. Per germline, CDR1 SGHRS and CDR2 YFSETQ. The CDR3 region has the DNA TGCGCCAGCAGCTTCCAGGGGGGAGATCAGACCCAGCATTTT. Translating gives CASSFQGGDQTQHF. Full variable domain (remainder filled in from reference TRBV5-1 and TRBJ1-5): KAGVTQTPRYLIKTRGQQVTLSCSPISGHRSVSWYQQTPGQGLQFLFEYFSETQRNKGNFPGRFSGRQFSNSRSEMNVSTLELGDSALYLCASSFQGGDQTQHFGDGTRLSIL.

This clonotype was counted between two and nine times. The V gene is TRBV3-1, the J gene TRBJ1-1; D gene uncertain. V dropped 1 base and J dropped 6 bases, with 12 bases sitting between them. CDR1 LGHDT and CDR2 YNNKEL come from the germline V gene (reference sequence). This CDR3 spans 14 amino acids. CDR3 loop: CASSQVGSKAEAFF. As DNA, the CDR3 is TGTGCCAGCAGCCAAGTGGGCAGTAAGGCTGAAGCTTTCTTT.

This clonotype was observed many times. This rearrangement joins TRBV12-3 or TRBV12-4 to TRBJ1-5; a possible D gene is TRBD1 (6 bases). V shed 5 bases and J shed 5 bases, with 13 bases lying between them. The CDR3 contains 14 residues. CDR3 bases: TGTGCCAGCAGTCCTGACAGGAGCGATCAGCCCCAGCATTTT. It translates to CASSPDRSDQPQHF.

V usage is TRBV28 and J usage is TRBJ2-5, with D perhaps TRBD2 (6 bases). V was cut by 8 bases and J by 0 bases, with 10 bases left in between. Germline values: CDR1 MDHEN, CDR2 SYDVKM. The CDR3 has 13 residues. CDR3 loop: CASWGLDQETQYF. For the CDR3, the DNA is TGTGCCAGCTGGGGACTGGACCAAGAGACCCAGTACTTC.

This clonotype was recorded many times. The V gene is TRBV7-8, the J gene TRBJ1-1; D unclear. V was trimmed by 5 bases and J by 1 base, leaving 8 bases between them. The V gene's germline CDR1 is SGHVS and CDR2 FQNEAQ. This CDR3 has 13 residues. The CDR3 here is CASSRQQNTEAFF. CDR3 DNA: TGTGCCAGCAGCAGACAACAGAACACTGAAGCTTTCTTT.

This clonotype was observed a handful of times. The chain recombines TRBV28 with TRBJ2-5; no clear D gene. V was cut by 7 bases and J by 3 bases, with 18 bases left in between. This CDR3 has 15 residues. Per germline, CDR1 MDHEN and CDR2 SYDVKM. Here the CDR3 DNA reads TGTGCCAGCACCCCTCCCCCCCCAGAGGAAGAGACCCAGTACTTC. Protein product: CASTPPPPEEETQYF. The full variable domain, in which reference TRBV28 and TRBJ2-5 provide the parts outside the CDR3, is DVKVTQSSRYLVKRTGEKVFLECVQDMDHENMFWYRQDPGLGLRLIYFSYDVKMKEKGDIPEGYSVSREKKERFSLILESASTNQTSMYLCASTPPPPEEETQYFGPGTRLLVL.

The sample holds many counts of this clonotype. The chain carries TRBV27 and TRBJ1-6, with D unclear. With 6 bases removed from V and 7 bases from J, the gap between germline ends came to 7 bases. The CDR3 loop spans 12 amino acids. CDR1 and CDR2 (germline): MNHEY, SMNVEV (reference sequence). CDR3 residues: CASSPQNSPLHF. The CDR3 bases are TGTGCCAGCAGCCCACAAAATTCACCCCTCCACTTT.

In this sample, this clonotype turned up many times. The chain is built from TRBV12-3 or TRBV12-4 and TRBJ1-2; D is unresolved. The CDR3 sequence is 12 residues long. Trimming removed 0 bases at V and 7 bases at J, with 6 bases between. This CDR3 reads CASSLARAGYTF. For the CDR3, the DNA is TGTGCCAGCAGTTTAGCGAGAGCTGGCTACACCTTC.

This clonotype was picked up a small number of times. The junction departs from the called germline gene at one end, perhaps through a read error. The V call is TRBV7-9, the J call TRBJ2-5; D possibly corresponds to TRBD1 (7 bases). Per germline, CDR1 SEHNR and CDR2 FQNEAQ (reference sequence). CDR3 size: 14 residues. CDR3 in amino acids: CANSWSSGGETQYF. CDR3 bases: TGTGCCAACAGCTGGTCGTCAGGGGGGGAGACCCAGTACTTC.

The J gene is TRBJ1-5, the V gene TRBV4-2, with unresolved D. Germline lookup yields CDR1 LGHNA and CDR2 YNFKEQ. CDR3 size: 15 residues. Trimming removed 0 bases at V and 1 base at J, with 7 bases between. CDR3 sequence reads: CASSQDSNSNQPQHF. Written as DNA, the CDR3 is TGTGCCAGCAGCCAAGATTCGAACAGCAATCAGCCCCAGCATTTT.

A word on this clonotype: Its ends do not fully match the called genes, so a read error is possible. The rearrangement joins TRBV12-3 or TRBV12-4 to TRBJ1-1; D is possibly TRBD1 (5 bases). This CDR3 spans 14 amino acids. The CDR3 spells CASSIRGAGSEASF. The CDR3 DNA follows: TGTGCCAGCAGTATTCGGGGAGCAGGGAGTGAAGCTTCCTTT.

As regards this clonotype: It may be a read error: a sequence one base away is much more abundant. This chain links TRBV10-3 with TRBJ2-7, with 7 bases that match TRBD2. Germline V CDR1 and CDR2: ENHRY, SYGVKD. With 5 bases clipped from V and 3 bases from J, the junction kept 22 bases outside the gene matches. This CDR3 region has 19 residues. CDR3 DNA: TGTGCCATCAGTCCCGCTCAAGGGGAAAGCGGGGTCGCTTTCTACGAGCAGTACTTC. Translated, it gives CAISPAQGESGVAFYEQYF.